These 27 T cell receptor beta chains were all obtained from the same sample, sequenced in a study of CD8+ T cells in alopecia areata. As for treatment: oral pan-JAK inhibitor, 5-10 mg twice daily. Extraction of RNA preceded its reverse transcription into cDNA, which served as the sequencing template. The protocol was immunoSEQ multiplex PCR, while the TCRdb copy is restricted to in-frame clones and leaves out a portion. The data show about 250,000 clones, 50% to 75% seen once. Sequencing was performed on CD4+ T cells sorted from blood, taken around week 53, from a patient treated with tofacitinib. The receptor set was obtained from a human donor with alopecia areata.

This chain connects TRBV30 to TRBJ2-3; 7 nucleotides line up with TRBD2. Germline V gene sequence: CDR1 GTSNPN, CDR2 SVGIG (reference sequence). After removal of 0 bases from V and 5 bases from J, the junction contained 8 bases not matched to a gene. CDR3 length: 15 amino acids. In DNA form, the CDR3 reads TGTGCCTGGAGTGTACAGGCGGGGGTGGTAGATACGCAGTATTTT. Translation: CAWSVQAGVVDTQYF.

The CDR3 region is CASSRMALAADTQYF. The DNA of the CDR3 is TGTGCCAGCAGCCGTATGGCACTAGCTGCAGATACGCAGTATTTT. The rearrangement links TRBV7-6 to TRBJ2-3, with a tentative D call TRBD2 (6 bases). Between the trimmed V and J ends, which lost 5 bases and 4 bases, there was a span of 16 bases. Germline CDR1 reads SGHVS; CDR2 reads FNYEAQ. CDR3 length: 15 residues.

The rearrangement joins TRBV18 to TRBJ1-6, with a tentative D call TRBD1 (6 bases). Trimming left V 3 bases short and J 10 bases short, with 13 bases between. The CDR3 sequence is 14 residues long. The V gene's germline CDR1 is KGHSH and CDR2 LQKENI. CDR3 loop: CASSPDRTGSPLHF. CDR3 nucleotides: TGTGCCAGCTCACCTGACAGGACCGGATCACCCCTCCACTTT.

The table lists this clone with a count of one. CDR3 in DNA: TGCAGCGTTGAATTTCAGGGGGCTGGAGCTTTCTTT. This gives the protein CSVEFQGAGAFF. The chain couples TRBV29-1 to TRBJ1-1, with TRBD1 identical over 8 bases. CDR1 is SQVTM and CDR2 is ANQGSEA in the germline V gene. Trimming removed 2 bases from V and 10 bases from J; junction bases left unmatched: 6. This CDR3 is built from 12 residues. Variable domain in full (rest from reference TRBV29-1 and TRBJ1-1): SAVISQKPSRDICQRGTSLTIQCQVDSQVTMMFWYRQQPGQSLTLIATANQGSEATYESGFVIDKFPISRPNLTFSTLTVSNMSPEDSSIYLCSVEFQGAGAFFGQGTRLTVV.

The chain employs TRBV29-1 and TRBJ1-5; perhaps TRBD1 as D (6 bases). V lost 4 bases to trimming and J lost 4 bases, with 8 bases between them. The germline V gene encodes CDR1 SQVTM and CDR2 ANQGSEA. The CDR3 totals 12 residues. The CDR3 protein is CSVAQGNQPQHF. The CDR3 DNA is TGCAGCGTTGCGCAGGGGAATCAGCCCCAGCATTTT.

Worth noting for this clone: This sample also contains other DNA sequences that code for the same CDR3. The V call is TRBV30, the J call TRBJ1-6; 10 bases are a match to TRBD1. From germline, CDR1 is GTSNPN and CDR2 SVGIG (reference sequence). This CDR3 is built from 13 residues. V gave up 3 bases and J gave up 7 bases; unmatched junction bases: 0. The CDR3 is CAWRTGGNSPLHF. CDR3 sequence (DNA): TGTGCCTGGAGGACAGGGGGCAATTCACCCCTCCACTTT. Supplemented by reference TRBV30 and TRBJ1-6, the full variable domain reads SQTIHQWPATLVQPVGSPLSLECTVEGTSNPNLYWYRQAAGRGLQLLFYSVGIGQISSEVPQNLSASRPQDRQFILSSKKLLLSDSGFYLCAWRTGGNSPLHFGNGTRLTVT.

The chain uses TRBV5-4 and TRBJ2-1; no clear D gene. The germline CDR1 and CDR2 sequences are SGHNT and YYREEE (reference sequence). There are 15 residues in the CDR3. V lost 4 bases, J lost 8 bases, and 19 bases lay in between. The CDR3 reads CASSQQLRVMDEQFF. The CDR3 DNA is TGTGCCAGCAGCCAACAACTAAGGGTTATGGATGAGCAGTTCTTC.

This sequence joins TRBV2 and TRBJ2-7; D is unresolved. V shed 2 bases and J shed 6 bases, with 5 bases lying between them. There are 11 residues in the CDR3. Germline V gene sequence: CDR1 SNHLY, CDR2 FYNNEI. Here the CDR3 DNA reads TGTGCCAGCAGTGAAACCGGCGAGCAGTACTTC. Amino acid sequence: CASSETGEQYF.

This clone was detected only a few times. V usage is TRBV29-1 and J usage is TRBJ1-1, with D perhaps TRBD1 (6 bases). The V and J ends lost 8 bases and 0 bases respectively, with 19 bases between them. Germline CDR1 is SQVTM and CDR2 is ANQGSEA. This CDR3 is 15 amino acids long. The CDR3 loop is CSSLTGHLLNTEAFF. The CDR3 nucleotides are TGCAGCTCACTGACGGGACACTTATTGAACACTGAAGCTTTCTTT. The whole variable domain, filled in from reference TRBV29-1 and TRBJ1-1, reads SAVISQKPSRDICQRGTSLTIQCQVDSQVTMMFWYRQQPGQSLTLIATANQGSEATYESGFVIDKFPISRPNLTFSTLTVSNMSPEDSSIYLCSSLTGHLLNTEAFFGQGTRLTVV.

This clone has more than one count but fewer than ten. This chain links TRBV6-5 with TRBJ1-2, with 8 nucleotides matching TRBD1. Germline assignment: CDR1 MNHEY and CDR2 SVGAGI. V shed 0 bases, J shed 4 bases, and the junction held 4 bases outside the gene matches. The CDR3 has 15 residues. CDR3 DNA: TGTGCCAGCAGTTACTCGACAGGGGATTTCTATGGCTACACCTTC. It codes for CASSYSTGDFYGYTF.

CDR3: CAIGTNEQFF. CDR3 in DNA: TGTGCCATAGGGACCAATGAGCAGTTCTTC. The V and J genes are TRBV11-2 and TRBJ2-1; D might be TRBD1 or TRBD2, each matching 5 bases. The germline CDR1 and CDR2 sequences are SGHAT and FQNNGV. CDR3 length equals 10 residues. Trimming removed 10 bases from V and 6 bases from J, with 7 bases in between.

Written as DNA, the CDR3 is TGCGCCAGCAGCTTGTTCAGTGAAATCGGGGAGCTGTTTTTT. Its translation: CASSLFSEIGELFF. The chain links TRBV5-1 to TRBJ2-2; D is uncertain. The germline V and J ends were trimmed by 1 base and 7 bases, with 11 bases remaining between them. The CDR3 sequence is 14 residues long. The germline CDR1 and CDR2 sequences are SGHRS and YFSETQ.

V usage is TRBV6-5 and J usage is TRBJ1-6; maybe TRBD1 (5 bases). This CDR3 comprises 15 residues. From germline, CDR1 is MNHEY and CDR2 SVGAGI. V was cut by 5 bases and J by 11 bases, with 19 bases left in between. The CDR3 DNA reads as TGTGCCAGCAGTCAATTCTCCCAGGGTAGGGCACCCCTCCACTTT. It specifies CASSQFSQGRAPLHF.

The sample holds one count of this clone. The chain is built from TRBV29-1 and TRBJ2-1; D not certain. This CDR3 region has 14 residues. From germline, CDR1 is SQVTM and CDR2 ANQGSEA. V lost 1 base and J lost 0, with 7 bases in between. The CDR3 coding sequence is TGCAGCGTTGAAGGGAGCAGCTCCTACAATGAGCAGTTCTTC. Translation: CSVEGSSSYNEQFF.

The gene calls are TRBV5-1 and TRBJ2-5; perhaps TRBD1 as D (5 bases). Looked up from germline, CDR1 is SGHRS and CDR2 is YFSETQ. V lost 4 bases and J lost 3, with 7 bases in between. There are 12 residues in the CDR3. The CDR3 reads CASSEQEETQYF. DNA of the CDR3: TGCGCCAGCAGCGAACAGGAAGAGACCCAGTACTTC.

The chain couples TRBV7-9 to TRBJ2-3, with 7 bases identical to TRBD1. CDR3 length: 16 residues. Trimming removed 4 bases from V and 6 bases from J; junction bases left unmatched: 13. Germline V gene sequence: CDR1 SEHNR, CDR2 FQNEAQ (reference sequence). CDR3 protein: CASSSPIQGTADTQYF. The CDR3 DNA follows: TGTGCCAGCAGCTCCCCCATACAGGGGACCGCGGATACGCAGTATTTT. The variable domain in full, with the rest retrieved from reference TRBV7-9 and TRBJ2-3, is DTGVSQNPRHKITKRGQNVTFRCDPISEHNRLYWYRQTLGQGPEFLTYFQNEAQLEKSRLLSDRFSAERPKGSFSTLEIQRTEQGDSAMYLCASSSPIQGTADTQYFGPGTRLTVL.

The sample holds a few counts of this clone. V and J are TRBV30 and TRBJ2-2, with no clear D. The V gene's germline CDR1 is GTSNPN and CDR2 SVGIG (reference sequence). The CDR3 consists of 14 residues. V gave up 3 bases and J gave up 1 base, with 9 bases separating them. The CDR3 nucleotides are TGTGCCTGGAGAGGTTTAGTGAACACCGGGGAGCTGTTTTTT. It is translated as CAWRGLVNTGELFF.

The J gene is TRBJ2-7, the V gene TRBV7-2; 7 positions match TRBD1. Germline-derived CDR1 and CDR2 are SGHTA and FQGNSA. The CDR3 is 16 amino acids. The V segment lost 5 bases and the J segment 0 bases; nucleotides outside the gene matches: 10. In DNA form, the CDR3 reads TGTGCCAGCAGCCCCCGGCCAGGGGGAAGCTCCTACGAGCAGTACTTC. It codes for CASSPRPGGSSYEQYF.

V is TRBV10-3 and J is TRBJ2-7; TRBD1 is a possible D gene (6 bases). The CDR3 has 14 residues. In germline, CDR1 is ENHRY, CDR2 SYGVKD. The ends were cut back, 1 base at V and 1 base at J, with 8 bases in the middle. This CDR3 is CAISEYRESYEQYF. CDR3 bases: TGTGCCATCAGTGAGTACAGGGAGTCCTACGAGCAGTACTTC.

The V gene is TRBV7-9, the J gene TRBJ2-5; D possibly corresponds to TRBD1 (7 bases). Trimming removed 4 bases from V and 5 bases from J, with 14 bases in between. The germline V gene has CDR1 SEHNR and CDR2 FQNEAQ (reference sequence). The CDR3 length is 14 residues. CDR3 amino acids: CASSSRGVGETQYF. CDR3 in DNA: TGTGCCAGCAGCTCCAGGGGGGTCGGGGAGACCCAGTACTTC.

This chain connects TRBV2 to TRBJ2-3, with 7 bases fitting TRBD2. The germline V gene encodes CDR1 SNHLY and CDR2 FYNNEI. J was trimmed by 2 bases and V by 6 bases; bases with no gene match: 8. The CDR3 length is 15 residues. CDR3 protein: CASRREGPTTDTQYF. The DNA of the CDR3 is TGTGCCAGCAGGAGGGAGGGGCCGACCACAGATACGCAGTATTTT.

The chain recombines TRBV4-2 with TRBJ2-3, with D tentatively TRBD2 (5 bases). The germline CDR1 and CDR2 sequences are LGHNA and YNFKEQ. Trimming cost V 4 bases and J 11 bases, with 16 bases left between them. CDR3 length: 13 residues. The CDR3 reads CASSLLGEPEQYF. The CDR3 DNA sequence: TGTGCCAGCAGCCTGCTCGGGGAGCCGGAGCAGTATTTT.

The table lists this clone with a few counts. The chain combines TRBV7-9 with TRBJ1-4, with a tentative D call TRBD1 (5 bases). CDR1 is SEHNR and CDR2 is FQNEAQ in the germline V gene (reference sequence). Deletions cut 7 bases from V and 8 bases from J, with 17 bases between. The CDR3 covers 14 residues. The CDR3 nucleotides read TGTGCCAGCACCCCGAAGGGGCAGGAAGAAAAACTGTTTTTT. Its translation is CASTPKGQEEKLFF.

This clone has just a few counts. The chain combines TRBV12-5 with TRBJ1-1, with D unresolved. The CDR3 sequence is 13 residues long. Per germline, CDR1 LGHNT and CDR2 FRNRAP. Trimming removed 3 bases at V and 2 bases at J, with 7 bases between. CDR3 in DNA: TGTGCTAGTGGTTTCGAGGCCAACACTGAAGCTTTCTTT. The encoded protein is CASGFEANTEAFF.

This clone was seen only a few times. Other DNA sequences in the same sample also yield this CDR3. The chain has TRBV30 and TRBJ2-7; D gene uncertain. The germline V and J ends were trimmed by 1 base and 2 bases, with 6 bases remaining between them. Germline CDR1 and CDR2: GTSNPN and SVGIG (reference sequence). The CDR3 sequence is 12 residues long. The chain's CDR3 is CAWSGGTYEQYF. CDR3 nucleotides: TGTGCCTGGAGTGGAGGTACCTACGAGCAGTACTTC. Complete variable domain (other parts from reference TRBV30 and TRBJ2-7): SQTIHQWPATLVQPVGSPLSLECTVEGTSNPNLYWYRQAAGRGLQLLFYSVGIGQISSEVPQNLSASRPQDRQFILSSKKLLLSDSGFYLCAWSGGTYEQYFGPGTRLTVT.

The CDR3: CASSATDRDYEQYF. DNA for the CDR3: TGTGCCAGCAGCGCGACTGACAGGGACTACGAGCAGTACTTC. The gene calls are TRBV9 and TRBJ2-7; TRBD1 matches at 7 bases. The CDR3 contains 14 residues. Per the germline V gene, CDR1 is SGDLS and CDR2 is YYNGEE. The V segment lost 3 bases and the J segment 3 bases; nucleotides outside the gene matches: 6.

This clone was found once. The rearrangement uses TRBV19 and TRBJ1-2; D remains ambiguous. Deletions cut 1 base from V and 8 bases from J, with 11 bases between. Germline V gene sequence: CDR1 LNHDA, CDR2 SQIVND (reference sequence). The CDR3 spans 13 residues. The CDR3 sequence is CASSIGSSRGYTF. The CDR3 DNA follows: TGTGCCAGTAGTATAGGAAGTTCCCGAGGCTACACCTTC. The entire variable domain, with the rest obtained from reference TRBV19 and TRBJ1-2, is as follows: DGGITQSPKYLFRKEGQNVTLSCEQNLNHDAMYWYRQDPGQGLRLIYYSQIVNDFQKGDIAEGYSVSREKKESFPLTVTSAQKNPTAFYLCASSIGSSRGYTFGSGTRLTVV.